The 30 T cell receptor beta chains given below trace back to one sample, sequenced in a study of blood T cell repertoires in COVID-19. Method: immunoSEQ multiplex PCR; TCRdb's copy keeps in-frame clones and lacks some. The top ten clones hold 5.2% of a sample with 150,000 to 200,000 clones, approximately 88% of them seen once. The sequenced sample was PBMCs or T cells enriched from blood (not recorded which). The receptor set was obtained from a man aged 65 to 85 who had been exposed to COVID-19.

This chain connects TRBV30 to TRBJ1-3; unclear D gene. The CDR3 has 16 amino acids. The V gene's germline CDR1 is GTSNPN and CDR2 SVGIG (reference sequence). The V end was cut by 7 bases, the J end by 4 bases, with 23 bases between. CDR3 nucleotides: TGTGCCTCCGGTCTCGGCGGGGTTGTTCGGGGAAACACCATATATTTT. Its protein is CASGLGGVVRGNTIYF.

This chain connects TRBV5-4 to TRBJ1-1, with D maybe TRBD1 (5 bases). Trimming stripped 3 bases from V and 1 base from J, with 7 bases between. The CDR3 spans 13 residues. Germline assignment: CDR1 SGHNT and CDR2 YYREEE (reference sequence). The CDR3 sequence: CASSSQGNTEAFF. As DNA, the CDR3 is TGTGCCAGCAGCTCGCAGGGGAACACTGAAGCTTTCTTT.

The chain carries TRBV7-2 and TRBJ2-5, with 9 positions matching TRBD2. Germline lookup yields CDR1 SGHTA and CDR2 FQGNSA. This CDR3 spans 16 amino acids. V lost 0 bases to trimming and J lost 5 bases; unmatched junction nucleotides: 7. The CDR3 nucleotides read TGTGCCAGCAGCTTAGCCGGTAGCGGGGGTAGGGAGACCCAGTACTTC. Amino acid sequence: CASSLAGSGGRETQYF.

J is TRBJ1-2 and V is TRBV9, with D hard to call. Germline V gene lookup returns CDR1 SGDLS and CDR2 YYNGEE. V lost 0 bases and J 6 bases, leaving 6 bases between the germline ends. The CDR3 sequence is 12 residues long. The CDR3 loop reads CASSVDGNGYTF. The CDR3 bases are TGTGCCAGCAGCGTAGACGGGAATGGCTACACCTTC.

The rearrangement uses TRBV18 and TRBJ1-6, with a tentative D call TRBD1 (5 bases). The germline V and J ends were trimmed by 6 bases and 5 bases, with 14 bases remaining between them. Per germline, CDR1 KGHSH and CDR2 LQKENI. There are 15 residues in the CDR3. The CDR3 DNA follows: TGTGCCAGCTCTCTTCGACAGAAGGATAATTCACCCCTCCACTTT. Translating it yields CASSLRQKDNSPLHF.

The chain links TRBV5-5 to TRBJ2-7; 9 bases map to TRBD1. Trimming at V came to 0 bases and at J to 2 bases, leaving 3 bases not matched to a gene. This CDR3 spans 15 amino acids. The germline V gene has CDR1 SGHKS and CDR2 YYEKEE (reference sequence). CDR3 in amino acids: CASSLDRGLPYEQYF. In nucleotides, the CDR3 is TGTGCCAGCAGCTTGGACAGGGGGCTCCCCTACGAGCAGTACTTC. Together with reference TRBV5-5 and TRBJ2-7, the CDR3 gives the full variable domain: DAGVTQSPTHLIKTRGQQVTLRCSPISGHKSVSWYQQVLGQGPQFIFQYYEKEERGRGNFPDRFSARQFPNYSSELNVNALLLGDSALYLCASSLDRGLPYEQYFGPGTRLTVT.

The J gene is TRBJ2-5, the V gene TRBV11-2; D remains unclear. Germline assignment: CDR1 SGHAT and CDR2 FQNNGV. The V end lost 1 base, the J end lost 1 base, and 7 bases lay between the germline ends. The CDR3 is made up of 14 amino acids. CDR3 in DNA: TGTGCCAGCAGCTTAGCGTCTAGCCAAGAGACCCAGTACTTC. Translation: CASSLASSQETQYF.

Concerning this clone: Other DNA sequences in this specimen translate into the identical CDR3. This chain links TRBV19 with TRBJ2-3; D uncertain. V lost 5 bases and J 5 bases, leaving 8 bases between the germline ends. Looked up from germline, CDR1 is LNHDA and CDR2 is SQIVND (reference sequence). The CDR3 runs to 12 residues. Here the CDR3 reads CASSLSRDTQYF. CDR3 DNA: TGTGCCAGTAGTCTCTCTCGAGATACGCAGTATTTT. Full variable domain (remainder filled in from reference TRBV19 and TRBJ2-3): DGGITQSPKYLFRKEGQNVTLSCEQNLNHDAMYWYRQDPGQGLRLIYYSQIVNDFQKGDIAEGYSVSREKKESFPLTVTSAQKNPTAFYLCASSLSRDTQYFGPGTRLTVL.

V gene TRBV28 combines with J gene TRBJ1-1; 12 bases are a match to TRBD1. V dropped 2 bases and J dropped 5; count of bases not matched to a gene: 6. CDR1 and CDR2 from the germline V gene are MDHEN and SYDVKM. The CDR3 contains 16 residues. CDR3 region: CASSLGGTGGETEAFF. The CDR3 nucleotides are TGTGCCAGCAGTTTAGGGGGGACAGGGGGCGAGACTGAAGCTTTCTTT.

This sequence joins TRBV4-3 and TRBJ2-3; 11 nucleotides agree with TRBD2. Germline V gene lookup returns CDR1 LGHNA and CDR2 YSLEER. The CDR3 length is 16 residues. Trimming took 4 bases from V and 2 from J; bases not matched to a gene: 5. CDR3: CASSRRLAGPTDTQYF. The DNA of the CDR3 is TGCGCCAGCAGCCGCAGACTAGCGGGACCCACAGATACGCAGTATTTT.

The chain joins TRBV28 to TRBJ2-6, with 7 bases matching TRBD1. Germline CDR1 and CDR2: MDHEN and SYDVKM. V lost 1 base to trimming and J lost 2 bases; unmatched junction nucleotides: 2. The CDR3 contains 16 residues. The chain's CDR3 is CASSLFRGTGANVLTF. CDR3 coding DNA: TGTGCCAGCAGTTTATTCAGGGGGACTGGGGCCAACGTCCTGACTTTC.

J is TRBJ2-2 and V is TRBV5-1; D is ambiguous. Between the trimmed V and J ends, which lost 0 bases and 7 bases, there was a span of 13 bases. The germline CDR1 and CDR2 sequences are SGHRS and YFSETQ. This CDR3 is 15 amino acids long. This CDR3 is CASSLEPRVGGELFF. In nucleotides, the CDR3 is TGCGCCAGCAGCTTGGAGCCCCGAGTCGGCGGGGAGCTGTTTTTT.

Details on this clone: A junction end diverges from the germline sequence, so it may reflect a read error. The J gene is TRBJ2-5, the V gene TRBV10-2; D is possibly TRBD2 (5 bases). Germline V gene sequence: CDR1 WSHSY, CDR2 SAAADI. This CDR3 contains 11 residues. The chain's CDR3 is CASGHPEGRNF. The CDR3 DNA sequence: TGCGCCAGCGGCCACCCTGAGGGTCGGAACTTC.

The V and J genes are TRBV18 and TRBJ2-3, with 7 positions matching TRBD1. The CDR3 runs to 16 residues. Germline V CDR1 and CDR2: KGHSH, LQKENI. The V segment lost 6 bases and the J segment 1 base; nucleotides outside the gene matches: 10. The CDR3 reads CASSLQRQGGTDTQYF. The CDR3 DNA follows: TGTGCCAGCTCCCTTCAAAGACAGGGAGGCACAGATACGCAGTATTTT. Full variable domain (missing parts from reference TRBV18 and TRBJ2-3): NAGVMQNPRHLVRRRGQEARLRCSPMKGHSHVYWYRQLPEEGLKFMVYLQKENIIDESGMPKERFSAEFPKEGPSILRIQQVVRGDSAAYFCASSLQRQGGTDTQYFGPGTRLTVL.

The chain has TRBV29-1 and TRBJ2-5; D possibly corresponds to TRBD2 (6 bases). Germline-derived CDR1 and CDR2 are SQVTM and ANQGSEA. This CDR3 has 13 residues. Trimming removed 6 bases at V and 3 bases at J, with 14 bases between. In DNA, the CDR3 is TGCAGCGTCGCACGGGACTTGGAAGAGACCCAGTACTTC. This codes for CSVARDLEETQYF. Together with reference TRBV29-1 and TRBJ2-5, the CDR3 gives the full variable domain: SAVISQKPSRDICQRGTSLTIQCQVDSQVTMMFWYRQQPGQSLTLIATANQGSEATYESGFVIDKFPISRPNLTFSTLTVSNMSPEDSSIYLCSVARDLEETQYFGPGTRLLVL.

This clone has more than one count but fewer than ten. This sequence joins TRBV5-1 and TRBJ1-3; a weak D match, TRBD1 (5 bases). The CDR3 covers 15 residues. The V end was cut by 5 bases, the J end by 0 bases, with 12 bases between. Germline V lookup: CDR1 SGHRS, CDR2 YFSETQ. The CDR3 DNA is TGCGCCAGCAGAACCCAGGGAAACTCTGGAAACACCATATATTTT. It specifies CASRTQGNSGNTIYF.

This sequence joins TRBV20-1 and TRBJ2-7; D possibly corresponds to TRBD1 (6 bases). Trimming cost V 6 bases and J 6 bases, with 12 bases left between them. The CDR3 runs 11 residues. In germline, CDR1 is DFQATT, CDR2 SNEGSKA (reference sequence). CDR3 sequence: CSAARTVEQYF. In DNA form, the CDR3 reads TGCAGTGCCGCGAGGACAGTCGAGCAGTACTTC.

The rearrangement uses TRBV10-3 and TRBJ2-5, with no clear D. This CDR3 is 12 amino acids long. The germline V and J ends were trimmed by 10 bases and 3 bases, with 12 bases remaining between them. The germline V gene encodes CDR1 ENHRY and CDR2 SYGVKD. The CDR3 spells CATSRQEETQYF. The CDR3 nucleotides are TGTGCCACCTCCAGGCAAGAAGAGACCCAGTACTTC.

The DNA for the CDR3 is TGTGCCAGCAGCTTCGATTCTGCCACGGGGGTCGAGACCCAGTACTTC. Its translation is CASSFDSATGVETQYF. The V gene is TRBV7-8, the J gene TRBJ2-5, with D perhaps TRBD2 (6 bases). This CDR3 comprises 16 residues. Germline V gene sequence: CDR1 SGHVS, CDR2 FQNEAQ. Trimming removed 3 bases at V and 5 bases at J, with 19 bases between.

The chain has TRBV21-1 and TRBJ1-2; the D call in the table, TRBD1, was not verified against the DNA. TRBV21-1 is labeled a pseudogene. The CDR3 has 16 residues. This CDR3 reads CASSKRDSCRGLGYTF. The CDR3 coding sequence is TGTGCCAGCAGCAAAAGGGATAGTTGTAGGGGGCTAGGCTACACCTTC.

This clone was counted between two and nine times. The chain combines TRBV5-6 with TRBJ1-2; weak D call: TRBD1 (6 bases). Per the germline V gene, CDR1 is SGHDT and CDR2 is YYEEEE. The CDR3 length is 15 residues. Trimming pared 2 bases from V and 4 bases from J, leaving 15 bases between. DNA for the CDR3: TGTGCCAGCAGCTTAGGCGGGGGCGTAAGCTATGGCTACACCTTC. As protein: CASSLGGGVSYGYTF.

This clone has only one observation. The V call is TRBV6-1, the J call TRBJ1-3; a possible D gene is TRBD1 (5 bases). CDR1 is MNHNS and CDR2 is SASEGT in the germline V gene. The CDR3 has 14 amino acids. V was trimmed by 2 bases and J by 4 bases, leaving 9 bases between them. CDR3 in DNA: TGTGCCAGCAGTGAAAGGGCAGGGGGAAACACCATATATTTT. It specifies CASSERAGGNTIYF.

The chain combines TRBV28 with TRBJ2-5; tentative D call: TRBD1 (5 bases). This CDR3 has 13 amino acids. The germline V gene has CDR1 MDHEN and CDR2 SYDVKM. V was cut by 10 bases and J by 1 base, with 13 bases left in between. The CDR3, as DNA: TGTGCCACCCAATTTGGGGCCCAAGAGACCCAGTACTTC. Translated, it gives CATQFGAQETQYF.

The chain combines TRBV15 with TRBJ1-1; D may be TRBD1 (5 bases). Deletions cut 4 bases from V and 2 bases from J, with 14 bases between. The germline CDR1 and CDR2 sequences are LNHNV and YYDKDF (reference sequence). The CDR3 sequence is 15 residues long. As DNA, the CDR3 is TGTGCCACCAGCACGAGTTCGACAGTCAACACTGAAGCTTTCTTT. Protein product: CATSTSSTVNTEAFF.

The chain carries TRBV7-3 and TRBJ2-3; a weak D match, TRBD1 (6 bases). This CDR3 contains 14 residues. V was cut by 8 bases and J by 0 bases, with 12 bases left in between. Per the germline V gene, CDR1 is SGHTA and CDR2 is FQGTGA. The CDR3 region is CASGAGVSTDTQYF. The CDR3 bases are TGTGCCAGCGGGGCAGGGGTCAGCACAGATACGCAGTATTTT.

The chain joins TRBV11-2 to TRBJ1-6; 9 bases map to TRBD1. The V and J ends lost 4 bases and 7 bases, in that order; junction bases with no gene match: 5. Germline V CDR1 and CDR2: SGHAT, FQNNGV. The length of the CDR3 is 15 residues. CDR3 nucleotide sequence: TGTGCCAGCAGCTCCTGGACAGGGGTAAATTCACCCCTCCACTTT. The encoded protein is CASSSWTGVNSPLHF.

V and J are TRBV12-2 and TRBJ2-5; the DNA was not used to check the table's D call, TRBD1. TRBV12-2 constitutes a pseudogene. This CDR3 contains 19 residues. The CDR3 sequence is CASRRSAGQAISLQETQYF. The DNA of the CDR3 is TGTGCAAGTCGCCGGTCCGCGGGACAGGCCATTTCACTCCAAGAGACCCAGTACTTC.

This chain links TRBV11-2 with TRBJ2-5, with 7 bases matching TRBD1. CDR1 and CDR2 from the germline V gene are SGHAT and FQNNGV. This CDR3 region has 14 residues. V lost 3 bases and J lost 2; bases outside the gene matches: 3. CDR3 coding DNA: TGTGCCAGCAGCTTTGAGGGGGCACAAGAGACCCAGTACTTC. Its protein is CASSFEGAQETQYF.

The chain couples TRBV15 to TRBJ2-1; D remains unclear. Germline CDR1 is LNHNV and CDR2 is YYDKDF (reference sequence). With 6 bases removed from V and 0 bases from J, the gap between germline ends came to 9 bases. This CDR3 contains 14 residues. CDR3 amino acids: CATRAPSSYNEQFF. As DNA, the CDR3 is TGTGCCACCAGAGCGCCTAGCTCCTACAATGAGCAGTTCTTC.

The V gene is TRBV14, the J gene TRBJ2-7, with a weak D call TRBD2 (6 bases). Germline lookup yields CDR1 SGHDN and CDR2 FVKESK. The CDR3 contains 17 residues. The V gene lost 0 bases and the J gene lost 1 base, with 16 bases spanning the gap. The CDR3 here is CASSQDGRSSKSYEQYF. The CDR3 nucleotides are TGTGCCAGCAGCCAAGATGGGAGGTCTTCAAAATCCTACGAGCAGTACTTC.